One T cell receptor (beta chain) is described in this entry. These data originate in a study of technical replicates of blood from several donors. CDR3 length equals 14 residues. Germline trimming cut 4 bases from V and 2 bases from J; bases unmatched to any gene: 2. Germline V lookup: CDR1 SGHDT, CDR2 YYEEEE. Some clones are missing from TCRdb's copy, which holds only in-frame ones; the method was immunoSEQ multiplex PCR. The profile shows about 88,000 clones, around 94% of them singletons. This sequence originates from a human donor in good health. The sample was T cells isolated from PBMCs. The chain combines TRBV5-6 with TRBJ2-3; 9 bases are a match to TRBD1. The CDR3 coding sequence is TGTGCCAGCAGCCGGACAGGGGACACAGATACGCAGTATTTT. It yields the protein CASSRTGDTDTQYF.